The 18 T cell receptor beta chains presented below share a single source sample, sequenced in a study of cytomegalovirus exposure and HLA in healthy donors. PCR used 60 Vbeta primers and 13 Jbeta primers. This table comes from immunoSEQ multiplex PCR, and its TCRdb copy is limited to in-frame clones, with some not included. Among 160,000 or so clones listed, around 84% were seen once. The sample taken for sequencing was PBMCs. The receptors were gathered from a male donor in good health and CMV-seropositive.

This chain links TRBV7-2 with TRBJ1-1, with no clear D. CDR3 length: 13 amino acids. Germline CDR1 is SGHTA and CDR2 is FQGNSA. V shed 4 bases and J shed 10 bases, with 16 bases lying between them. The CDR3 bases are TGTGCCAGCAGCTCCCCCCCGAAGGCAGGAGCTTTCTTT. Translating it yields CASSSPPKAGAFF. Looking up the rest from reference TRBV7-2 and TRBJ1-1 gives the full variable domain: GAGVSQSPSNKVTEKGKDVELRCDPISGHTALYWYRQSLGQGLEFLIYFQGNSAPDKSGLPSDRFSAERTGGSVSTLTIQRTQQEDSAVYLCASSSPPKAGAFFGQGTRLTVV.

This sequence joins TRBV27 and TRBJ2-7; weak D call: TRBD2 (6 bases). CDR3 length: 14 amino acids. Looked up from germline, CDR1 is MNHEY and CDR2 is SMNVEV (reference sequence). Trimming left V 2 bases short and J 6 bases short, with 14 bases between. CDR3 bases: TGTGCCAGCAGTTTAAAAGTGCGGGGCTTCGAGCAGTACTTC. It translates to CASSLKVRGFEQYF.

The chain recombines TRBV6-1 with TRBJ2-3; TRBD2 matches at 7 bases. The J segment lost 13 bases and the V segment lost 1 base, leaving 8 bases of the junction unmatched. The germline gives CDR1 MNHNS, CDR2 SASEGT. The CDR3 spans 13 residues. CDR3 nucleotides: TGTGCCAGCAGTGAAGGCCGTAGCGGGCCGGAGTATTTT. Translated: CASSEGRSGPEYF.

The chain links TRBV6-1 to TRBJ2-1; D gene uncertain. The germline V gene has CDR1 MNHNS and CDR2 SASEGT. V gave up 5 bases and J gave up 8 bases, with 7 bases separating them. The CDR3 is 11 residues long. This CDR3 is CASSPSYEQFF. CDR3 nucleotides: TGTGCCAGCAGTCCTAGTTATGAGCAGTTCTTC.

The chain employs TRBV6-6 and TRBJ2-7; a possible D gene is TRBD2 (5 bases). The CDR3 sequence is 13 residues long. Per germline, CDR1 MNHNY and CDR2 SVGAGI (reference sequence). The V end was cut by 6 bases, the J end by 4 bases, with 13 bases between. CDR3 in DNA: TGTGCCAGCAGCCCCGGGAACCCTTACGAGCAGTACTTC. Translating it yields CASSPGNPYEQYF.

This clone appeared once. V and J are TRBV6-1 and TRBJ1-1; D remains ambiguous. Germline V gene sequence: CDR1 MNHNS, CDR2 SASEGT. Trimming removed 4 bases from V and 0 bases from J, with 6 bases in between. The CDR3 totals 13 residues. The CDR3 reads CASSAKMNTEAFF. CDR3 DNA sequence: TGTGCCAGCAGTGCAAAAATGAACACTGAAGCTTTCTTT.

This clone turned up a few times. This sequence joins TRBV6-6 and TRBJ1-1, with D hard to call. Germline loops: CDR1 MNHNY, CDR2 SVGAGI (reference sequence). Trimming cost V 7 bases and J 7 bases, with 13 bases left between them. CDR3 length: 12 residues. CDR3 amino acids: CASTKWGGEAFF. For the CDR3, the DNA is TGTGCCAGCACCAAGTGGGGAGGTGAAGCTTTCTTT.

This chain uses TRBV6-5 with TRBJ2-1, with D unclear. The CDR3 runs to 16 residues. V shed 0 bases and J shed 1 base, with 10 bases lying between them. CDR1 MNHEY and CDR2 SVGAGI come from the germline V gene. In DNA form, the CDR3 reads TGTGCCAGCAGTTACTCTTCGGTTTCGTCCTACAATGAGCAGTTCTTC. Amino acids: CASSYSSVSSYNEQFF.

The chain carries TRBV11-3 and TRBJ2-1, with 10 bases lining up with TRBD1. Trimming took 1 base from V and 4 from J; bases not matched to a gene: 4. The germline gives CDR1 SGHNT, CDR2 YENEEA. The CDR3 runs 16 residues. CDR3 loop: CASSLVGQGGYNEQFF. CDR3 nucleotides: TGTGCCAGCAGCTTAGTAGGACAGGGGGGTTACAATGAGCAGTTCTTC. Combining the CDR3 with reference TRBV11-3 and TRBJ2-1 gives the whole variable domain EAGVVQSPRYKIIEKKQPVAFWCNPISGHNTLYWYLQNLGQGPELLIRYENEEAVDDSQLPKDRFSAERLKGVDSTLKIQPAELGDSAVYLCASSLVGQGGYNEQFFGPGTRLTVL.

This clone has more than one count but fewer than ten. This chain uses TRBV5-8 with TRBJ2-1, with 9 bases fitting TRBD1. V shed 2 bases, J shed 11 bases, and the junction held 11 bases outside the gene matches. Germline loops: CDR1 SGHTS, CDR2 YDEGEE. This CDR3 comprises 15 residues. The CDR3 is CASSLPGTGWNQQFF. In DNA, the CDR3 is TGTGCCAGCAGCTTACCCGGGACAGGGTGGAATCAGCAGTTCTTC.

V gene TRBV27 combines with J gene TRBJ2-1; 10 bases are shared with TRBD2. CDR3 length: 14 amino acids. V lost 3 bases to trimming and J lost 9 bases; unmatched junction nucleotides: 5. Looked up from germline, CDR1 is MNHEY and CDR2 is SMNVEV (reference sequence). CDR3 DNA: TGTGCCAGCAGTTTTGCTAGCGGGAGTGCTGAGCAGTTCTTC. Its translation is CASSFASGSAEQFF.

The J gene is TRBJ2-7, the V gene TRBV6-1, with a tentative D call TRBD2 (5 bases). CDR1 and CDR2 from the germline V gene are MNHNS and SASEGT. V lost 2 bases and J lost 4, with 9 bases in between. CDR3 size: 13 residues. The DNA for the CDR3 is TGTGCCAGCAGTGAAATCGGCGGGTACGAGCAGTACTTC. It encodes CASSEIGGYEQYF.

V and J are TRBV27 and TRBJ1-1; possible D gene TRBD1, 6 bases. The CDR3 runs 14 residues. The germline CDR1 and CDR2 sequences are MNHEY and SMNVEV (reference sequence). Trimming removed 4 bases at V and 2 bases at J, with 11 bases between. CDR3 region: CASSSGTFNTEAFF. The DNA for the CDR3 is TGTGCCAGCAGTTCCGGGACATTTAACACTGAAGCTTTCTTT.

V usage is TRBV5-1 and J usage is TRBJ1-1; D is perhaps TRBD1 (5 bases). V dropped 2 bases and J dropped 4 bases, with 18 bases sitting between them. The CDR3 loop spans 16 amino acids. Germline CDR1 reads SGHRS; CDR2 reads YFSETQ. DNA of the CDR3: TGCGCCAGCAGCTTTTCCCCAAGGACATTGAGCACTGAAGCTTTCTTT. Its translation is CASSFSPRTLSTEAFF.

The gene calls are TRBV7-2 and TRBJ1-2, with 10 nucleotides matching TRBD1. J gave up 3 bases and V 2 bases, and 12 bases lay outside the gene matches. Germline V gene data show CDR1 as SGHTA and CDR2 as FQGNSA. This CDR3 has 18 amino acids. CDR3 in amino acids: CASSLSSLTGGADYGYTF. DNA for the CDR3: TGTGCCAGCAGCTTATCCTCATTGACAGGGGGCGCTGACTATGGCTACACCTTC.

The chain is built from TRBV7-2 and TRBJ2-7; D may be TRBD1 (6 bases). CDR3 size: 15 residues. Germline CDR1 is SGHTA and CDR2 is FQGNSA. V lost 1 base, J lost 4 bases, and 14 bases lay in between. This CDR3 reads CASSLVLGARYEQYF. In nucleotides, the CDR3 is TGTGCCAGCAGCTTAGTCCTGGGGGCGAGATACGAGCAGTACTTC.

CDR3 nucleotide sequence: TGTGCCACCAGCAGAGCCACGGGACAGGGAGCTGAAGCTTTCTTT. Translating it yields CATSRATGQGAEAFF. The chain has TRBV15 and TRBJ1-1, with 9 bases fitting TRBD1. This CDR3 is built from 15 residues. Germline V gene lookup returns CDR1 LNHNV and CDR2 YYDKDF (reference sequence). The trim removed 1 base at V and 6 bases at J, leaving 6 bases unmatched.

V usage is TRBV7-2 and J usage is TRBJ1-2; no clear D gene. The CDR3 is made up of 11 amino acids. The germline V gene encodes CDR1 SGHTA and CDR2 FQGNSA. Trimming removed 4 bases from V and 7 bases from J, with 7 bases in between. The CDR3 loop reads CASSSDIGYTF. CDR3 coding DNA: TGTGCCAGCAGCTCCGACATTGGCTACACCTTC.